The rows below give T cell receptor beta chains drawn from one sample of a study of blood T cells in healthy people across ages. Via MiXCR, TCRdb re-called the 5' RACE reads, giving one row per CDR3 protein. This sample has about 760,000 distinct CDR3 sequences, with around 50% found just once. Input material: blood. The receptors were gathered from a man aged 35 to 55 in good health. CDR3s include the opening cysteine and the closing phenylalanine or tryptophan. D genes are given only for firm matches. The size entry is marked missing in some rows and otherwise reads once, few, many or a size class.

>TRBV12-3/TRBV12-4|few|TRBJ2-1|TRBD2
CASSFSLAGSYNEQFF
TGTGCCAGCAGTTTTTCCCTAGCGGGAAGCTACAATGAGCAGTTCTTC
>TRBV20-1|few|TRBJ2-3|.
CSAMTTPQQYF
TGCAGTGCTATGACTACCCCTCAACAGTATTTT
>TRBV15|.|TRBJ2-1|.
CATSRVAFLGDEQFF
TGTGCCACCAGCAGAGTTGCCTTCTTGGGGGATGAGCAGTTCTTC
>TRBV4-2|.|TRBJ2-5|.
CASSQDHRGWETQYF
TGTGCCAGCAGCCAAGATCACCGGGGTTGGGAGACCCAGTACTTC
>TRBV27|.|TRBJ2-1|.
CASSLGRTRNYNEQFF
TGTGCCAGCAGTTTAGGAAGGACCAGAAACTACAATGAGCAGTTCTTC
>TRBV27|.|TRBJ1-5|TRBD1
CTSKDQGGVSNQPQHF
TGTACCAGCAAGGACCAGGGGGGAGTAAGCAATCAGCCCCAGCATTTT
>TRBV28|.|TRBJ1-4|.
CASREERDNEKLFF
TGTGCCAGCAGGGAAGAAAGGGATAATGAAAAACTGTTTTTT
>TRBV20-1|.|TRBJ2-1|.
CSARSLLGTGADFYNEQFF
TGCAGTGCTAGATCTCTCTTAGGGACGGGAGCAGACTTTTACAATGAGCAGTTCTTC
>TRBV7-9|.|TRBJ2-3|.
CASSSDIYTQYF
TGTGCCAGCAGCTCCGACATTTATACGCAGTATTTT
>TRBV9|few|TRBJ1-4|.
CASSVEGGSEKLFF
TGTGCCAGCAGCGTAGAGGGTGGTAGTGAAAAACTGTTTTTT
>TRBV12-3/TRBV12-4|.|TRBJ2-3|.
CASSLRLRIRQVRLDTQYF
TGTGCCAGCAGTTTACGTCTAAGAATTCGACAGGTCCGGTTAGATACGCAGTATTTT
>TRBV27|.|TRBJ2-1|TRBD2
CASSLSGGRIYNEQFF
TGTGCCAGCAGTTTAAGCGGCGGGAGAATCTACAATGAGCAGTTCTTC
>TRBV28|.|TRBJ1-2|TRBD1
CASSFTGTAIGYTF
TGTGCCAGCAGTTTCACCGGGACAGCTATAGGCTACACCTTC
>TRBV11-2|.|TRBJ1-2|.
CASSLYGRGVDGYTF
TGTGCCAGCAGCTTATACGGCAGGGGCGTCGATGGCTACACCTTC
>TRBV9|.|TRBJ2-1|TRBD2
CASSPAGASGEENEQFF
TGTGCCAGCAGCCCTGCCGGGGCTAGCGGGGAGGAAAATGAGCAGTTCTTC
>TRBV29-1|.|TRBJ2-7|TRBD2
CSAETIAGGPYNEQYF
TGCAGCGCCGAAACTATAGCGGGAGGGCCCTACAATGAGCAGTACTTC
>TRBV11-1|.|TRBJ2-7|TRBD2
CASRAGLAPTYEQYF
TGTGCCAGCAGAGCCGGACTAGCTCCTACCTACGAGCAGTACTTC
>TRBV10-3|many|TRBJ2-5|TRBD2
CAIKGLAEETQYF
TGTGCCATCAAAGGACTAGCGGAAGAGACCCAGTACTTC
>TRBV10-3|few|TRBJ2-5|.
CAISGRAPQETQYF
TGTGCCATCAGTGGCAGGGCGCCACAAGAGACCCAGTACTTC
>TRBV20-1|few|TRBJ2-1|.
CSAGKQGMFDNEQFF
TGCAGTGCAGGGAAACAGGGCATGTTCGACAATGAGCAGTTCTTC
>TRBV4-1|.|TRBJ2-7|.
CASSQDPTRSEQYF
TGCGCCAGCAGCCAAGATCCGACCCGGAGCGAGCAGTACTTC
>TRBV7-9|.|TRBJ2-7|TRBD1
CASSSGTGHYEQYF
TGTGCCAGCAGTTCCGGGACAGGCCACTACGAGCAGTACTTC
>TRBV20-1|.|TRBJ2-3|TRBD2
CSARATSGRTDTQYF
TGCAGTGCTAGGGCGACTAGCGGTCGCACAGATACGCAGTATTTT
>TRBV10-3|once|TRBJ2-7|.
CAISYGGGEQYF
TGTGCCATCAGTTATGGGGGTGGCGAGCAGTACTTC
>TRBV10-3|.|TRBJ2-5|.
CAISDVTGETQYF
TGTGCCATCAGTGATGTTACAGGAGAGACCCAGTACTTC
>TRBV5-1|.|TRBJ2-2|TRBD1
CASSRLQGAQTGELFF
TGCGCCAGCAGTCGGTTGCAGGGGGCCCAAACCGGGGAGCTGTTTTTT
>TRBV10-3|.|TRBJ1-1|TRBD1
CAISTGVWAFF
TGTGCCATCAGTACAGGGGTTTGGGCTTTCTTT
>TRBV20-1|.|TRBJ1-6|.
CSAGGQESKPLHF
TGCAGTGCTGGGGGACAAGAGAGCAAACCCCTCCACTTT
>TRBV10-3|many|TRBJ1-1|TRBD1
CAIRAGTGEETEAFF
TGTGCCATCAGAGCCGGGACAGGGGAGGAAACTGAAGCTTTCTTT
>TRBV7-9|.|TRBJ2-7|.
CASSLVVSGHEQYF
TGTGCCAGCAGCTTAGTTGTGTCGGGGCACGAGCAGTACTTC
>TRBV12-3/TRBV12-4|few|TRBJ1-2|.
CASSFAGYGYTF
TGTGCCAGCAGTTTTGCGGGCTATGGCTACACCTTC
>TRBV5-1|.|TRBJ2-7|TRBD2
CASLAGDLRGPYEQYF
TGCGCCAGCCTAGCGGGAGACTTAAGGGGGCCCTACGAGCAGTACTTC
>TRBV5-1|.|TRBJ2-3|.
CASSLRGPERVTDTQYF
TGCGCCAGCAGCTTGCGGGGACCCGAGCGGGTCACAGATACGCAGTATTTT
>TRBV7-2|few|TRBJ2-1|TRBD2
CASRRISGFGLAGVRNEQFF
TGTGCCAGCAGACGGATTTCGGGGTTTGGACTAGCGGGAGTCCGGAATGAGCAGTTCTTC
>TRBV7-9|.|TRBJ2-3|TRBD1
CASSFDRVADTQYF
TGTGCCAGCAGCTTTGACAGGGTCGCAGATACGCAGTATTTT
>TRBV6-5|once|TRBJ2-5|TRBD2
CASAITSVGTQYF
TGTGCCAGCGCGATTACTAGCGTTGGGACCCAGTACTTC
>TRBV28|.|TRBJ2-3|.
CASSSPGLPQYF
TGTGCCAGCAGCAGCCCGGGACTCCCGCAGTATTTT
>TRBV14|.|TRBJ1-1|.
CASSQRSGQNTEAFF
TGTGCCAGCAGCCAAAGGTCGGGACAAAACACTGAAGCTTTCTTT
>TRBV7-3|.|TRBJ2-1|.
CASSVTSLTDNEQFF
TGTGCCAGCAGCGTCACTAGTTTAACCGACAATGAGCAGTTCTTC
>TRBV7-2|.|TRBJ2-1|.
CASTLDKGTHNEQFF
TGTGCCAGCACCCTGGACAAGGGTACCCACAATGAGCAGTTCTTC
>TRBV7-2|.|TRBJ1-2|.
CASSPEGVWNGYTF
TGTGCCAGCAGCCCCGAAGGGGTATGGAATGGCTACACCTTC
>TRBV7-9|few|TRBJ2-2|.
CASSLQGSGTGELFF
TGTGCCAGCAGCCTCCAGGGTTCTGGCACCGGGGAGCTGTTTTTT
>TRBV15|.|TRBJ2-3|.
CATSSYSAGLDTDTQYF
TGTGCCACCAGCAGTTACTCCGCGGGACTGGACACAGATACGCAGTATTTT
>TRBV29-1|.|TRBJ2-1|.
CSVVKDSRPYNEQFF
TGCAGCGTTGTGAAGGACTCCCGTCCTTACAATGAGCAGTTCTTC
>TRBV20-1|.|TRBJ2-5|TRBD2
CSARASGRIDNEQYF
TGCAGTGCTAGAGCTAGCGGGAGGATCGACAATGAGCAGTACTTC
>TRBV7-2|many|TRBJ2-6|.
CASSPGGPGANVLTF
TGTGCCAGCAGCCCCGGGGGTCCTGGGGCCAACGTCCTGACTTTC